These 5 T cell receptor beta chains share one sample of origin, sequenced in a study of naive and memory T cell subsets. General study findings and limits: A few larger clonotypes appeared in naive repertoires, especially CD8, possibly memory cells re-expressing CD45RA.

These receptors have no known antigen. The beta constant-region primer was an equimolar mix of two oligonucleotides covering TRBC1 and TRBC2. Four rounds of PCR amplified the ligated cDNA using nested alpha and beta constant-region primers plus SP2. MiXCR, run by TCRdb on the UMI-ligation and nested PCR reads, gives a single entry per CDR3 protein. The sample comprises more than 95,000 distinct CDR3 sequences, around 15% of which are singletons, and roughly 3.1% rests with the top ten. Sequences were obtained from naive CD8+ T cells from blood. Every receptor here comes from a human donor in good health.

This clonotype was seen a few times. The CDR3 DNA reads TGTGCCAGCAGCCCCCCACAGCCGTACGAGCAGTACTTC. Translating gives CASSPPQPYEQYF. V gene TRBV11-1 combines with J gene TRBJ2-7; D remains unclear. The germline V gene encodes CDR1 SGHAT and CDR2 FQDESV (reference sequence). The CDR3 length is 13 residues. V was cut by 5 bases and J by 4 bases, with 12 bases left in between.

The sample holds a few counts of this clonotype. The V call is TRBV4-3, the J call TRBJ2-6; a possible D gene is TRBD2 (7 bases). The V end was cut by 0 bases, the J end by 4 bases, with 13 bases between. Germline values: CDR1 LGHNA, CDR2 YSLEER. This CDR3 spans 17 amino acids. CDR3 coding DNA: TGCGCCAGCAGCCAAGATCTTGGGGGGGCCGGGGCCAACGTCCTGACTTTC. It translates to CASSQDLGGAGANVLTF.

Only a few counts were recorded for this clonotype. The genes are TRBV7-8 and TRBJ1-5; TRBD1 matches 10 bases. Germline CDR1 is SGHVS and CDR2 is FQNEAQ. Trimming took 5 bases from V and 7 from J; bases not matched to a gene: 5. The CDR3 has 14 amino acids. The CDR3 reads CASSGWTGGQPQHF. The CDR3 region has the DNA TGTGCCAGCAGCGGCTGGACAGGGGGACAGCCCCAGCATTTT.

This clonotype was seen a few times. The rearrangement links TRBV4-3 to TRBJ1-1; D remains unclear. Trimming pared 3 bases from V and 3 bases from J, leaving 17 bases between. CDR3 length: 16 residues. Germline CDR1 is LGHNA and CDR2 is YSLEER. CDR3 region: CASSHERYRRDTEAFF. CDR3 bases: TGCGCCAGCAGCCACGAGAGATACCGACGGGACACTGAAGCTTTCTTT.

The chain couples TRBV9 to TRBJ1-2; D is perhaps TRBD1 (5 bases). CDR3 length: 16 amino acids. V lost 0 bases, J lost 2 bases, and 14 bases lay in between. Germline assignment: CDR1 SGDLS and CDR2 YYNGEE. CDR3 nucleotides: TGTGCCAGCAGCGTAGCATCCCCAGGGCCAAACTATGGCTACACCTTC. It specifies CASSVASPGPNYGYTF.